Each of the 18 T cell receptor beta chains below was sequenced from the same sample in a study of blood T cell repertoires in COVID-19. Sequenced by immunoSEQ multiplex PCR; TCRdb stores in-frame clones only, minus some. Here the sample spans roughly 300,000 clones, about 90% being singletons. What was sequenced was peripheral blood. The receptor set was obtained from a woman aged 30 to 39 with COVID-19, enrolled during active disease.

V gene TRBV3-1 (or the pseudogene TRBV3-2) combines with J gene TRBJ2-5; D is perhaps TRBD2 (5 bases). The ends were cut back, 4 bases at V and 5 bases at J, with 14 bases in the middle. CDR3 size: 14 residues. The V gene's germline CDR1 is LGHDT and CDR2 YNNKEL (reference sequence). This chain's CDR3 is CASSRSRTGETQYF. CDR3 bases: TGTGCCAGCAGCCGATCTCGGACTGGGGAGACCCAGTACTTC.

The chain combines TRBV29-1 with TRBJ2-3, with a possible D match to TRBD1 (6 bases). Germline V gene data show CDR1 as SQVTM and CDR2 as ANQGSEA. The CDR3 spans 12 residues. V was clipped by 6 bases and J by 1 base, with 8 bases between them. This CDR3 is CSVWTGTDTQYF. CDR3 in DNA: TGCAGCGTCTGGACAGGCACAGATACGCAGTATTTT.

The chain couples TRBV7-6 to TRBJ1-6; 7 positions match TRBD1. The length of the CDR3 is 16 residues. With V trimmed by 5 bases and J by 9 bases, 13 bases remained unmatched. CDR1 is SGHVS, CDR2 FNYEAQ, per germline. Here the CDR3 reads CASSNSDRAGGSPLHF. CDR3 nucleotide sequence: TGTGCCAGCAGCAACAGCGACAGGGCAGGTGGTTCACCCCTCCACTTT.

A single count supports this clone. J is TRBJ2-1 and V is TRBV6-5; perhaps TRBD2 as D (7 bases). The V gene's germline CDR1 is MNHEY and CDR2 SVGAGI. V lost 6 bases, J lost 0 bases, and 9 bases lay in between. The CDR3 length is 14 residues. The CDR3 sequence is CASSGGPSYNEQFF. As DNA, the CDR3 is TGTGCCAGCAGCGGGGGGCCCTCCTACAATGAGCAGTTCTTC.

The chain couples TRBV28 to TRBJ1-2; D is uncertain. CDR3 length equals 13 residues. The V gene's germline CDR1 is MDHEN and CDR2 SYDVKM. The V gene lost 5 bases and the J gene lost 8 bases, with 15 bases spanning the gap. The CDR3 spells CASSAGNLGGYTF. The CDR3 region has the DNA TGTGCCAGCAGTGCCGGGAATCTGGGGGGCTACACCTTC.

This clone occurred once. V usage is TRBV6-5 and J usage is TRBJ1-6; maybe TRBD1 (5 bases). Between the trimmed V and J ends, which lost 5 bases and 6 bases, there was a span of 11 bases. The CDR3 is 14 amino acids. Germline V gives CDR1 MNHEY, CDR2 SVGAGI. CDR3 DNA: TGTGCCAGCAGTCCCCAGGGCCGTAATTCACCCCTCCACTTT. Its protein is CASSPQGRNSPLHF.

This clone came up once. The CDR3 sequence is CASSPILAGAYNEQFF. In nucleotides, the CDR3 is TGTGCCAGCAGTCCGATCCTAGCGGGGGCCTACAATGAGCAGTTCTTC. The chain combines TRBV27 with TRBJ2-1, with 10 bases lining up with TRBD2. Per the germline V gene, CDR1 is MNHEY and CDR2 is SMNVEV (reference sequence). The CDR3 totals 16 residues. The J segment lost 2 bases and the V segment lost 5 bases, leaving 6 bases of the junction unmatched.

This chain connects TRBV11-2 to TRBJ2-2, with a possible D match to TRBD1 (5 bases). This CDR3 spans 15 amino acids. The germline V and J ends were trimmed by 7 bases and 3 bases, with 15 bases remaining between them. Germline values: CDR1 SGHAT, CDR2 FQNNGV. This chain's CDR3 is CASTLLRADTGELFF. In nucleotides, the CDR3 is TGTGCCAGCACCCTGCTCAGGGCGGACACCGGGGAGCTGTTTTTT.

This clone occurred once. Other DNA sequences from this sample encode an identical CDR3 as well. CDR3 in amino acids: CASSYSAGYEQYF. CDR3 DNA: TGTGCCAGCAGTTACTCGGCGGGCTACGAGCAGTACTTC. The gene calls are TRBV6-5 and TRBJ2-7; maybe TRBD2 (5 bases). Germline V gene sequence: CDR1 MNHEY, CDR2 SVGAGI. The CDR3 extends over 13 amino acids. The germline V and J ends were trimmed by 0 bases and 3 bases, with 6 bases remaining between them.

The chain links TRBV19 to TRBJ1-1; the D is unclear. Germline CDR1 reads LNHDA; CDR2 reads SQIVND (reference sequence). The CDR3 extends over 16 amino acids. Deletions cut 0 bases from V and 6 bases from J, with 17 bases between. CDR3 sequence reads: CASSIDFRTYGAEAFF. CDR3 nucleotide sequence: TGTGCCAGTAGTATAGATTTCAGGACCTACGGGGCTGAAGCTTTCTTT.

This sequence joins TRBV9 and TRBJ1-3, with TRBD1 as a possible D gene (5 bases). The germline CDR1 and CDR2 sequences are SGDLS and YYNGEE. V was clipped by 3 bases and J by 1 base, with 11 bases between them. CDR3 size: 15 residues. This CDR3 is CASSAPQGSGNTIYF. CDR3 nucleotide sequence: TGTGCCAGCAGCGCTCCTCAGGGATCTGGAAACACCATATATTTT.

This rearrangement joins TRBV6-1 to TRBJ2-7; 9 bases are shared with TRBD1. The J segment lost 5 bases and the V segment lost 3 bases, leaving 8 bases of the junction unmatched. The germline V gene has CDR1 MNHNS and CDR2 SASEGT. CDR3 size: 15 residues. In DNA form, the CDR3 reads TGTGCCAGCAGTGACCTACCGGGACAGGGACACGAGCAGTACTTC. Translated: CASSDLPGQGHEQYF.

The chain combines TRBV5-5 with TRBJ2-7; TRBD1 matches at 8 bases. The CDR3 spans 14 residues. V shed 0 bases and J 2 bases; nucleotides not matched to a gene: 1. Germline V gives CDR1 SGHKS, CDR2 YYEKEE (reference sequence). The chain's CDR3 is CASSLEQGAYEQYF. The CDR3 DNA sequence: TGTGCCAGCAGCTTGGAACAGGGGGCCTACGAGCAGTACTTC.

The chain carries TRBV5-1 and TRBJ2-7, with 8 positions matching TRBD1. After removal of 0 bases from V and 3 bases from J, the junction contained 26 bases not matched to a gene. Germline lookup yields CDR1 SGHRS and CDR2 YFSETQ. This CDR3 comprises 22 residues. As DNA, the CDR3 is TGCGCCAGCAGCTTGGATAAACGGCCGAGACAGGGGATTTCGTTGCCTAACTACGAGCAGTACTTC. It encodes CASSLDKRPRQGISLPNYEQYF.

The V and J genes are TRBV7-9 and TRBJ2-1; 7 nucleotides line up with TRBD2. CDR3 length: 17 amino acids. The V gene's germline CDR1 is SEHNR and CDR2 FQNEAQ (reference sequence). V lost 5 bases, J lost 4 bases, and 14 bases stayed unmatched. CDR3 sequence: CASSPQWSGALYNEQFF. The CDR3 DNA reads TGTGCCAGCAGCCCCCAGTGGAGCGGGGCCCTTTACAATGAGCAGTTCTTC.

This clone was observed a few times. The CDR3 DNA is TGCGCCAGCAGCTTGGGGAGCGGGGTTTCCTACAATGAGCAGTTCTTC. Protein product: CASSLGSGVSYNEQFF. This chain joins TRBV5-1 and TRBJ2-1; 7 bases are shared with TRBD2. Trimming cost V 0 bases and J 1 base; bases outside gene matches: 4. Germline V gene sequence: CDR1 SGHRS, CDR2 YFSETQ. The CDR3 runs to 16 residues.

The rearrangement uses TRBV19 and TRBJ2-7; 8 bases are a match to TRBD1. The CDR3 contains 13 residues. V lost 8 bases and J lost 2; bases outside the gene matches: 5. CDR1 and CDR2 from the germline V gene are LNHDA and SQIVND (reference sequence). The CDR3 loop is CASGQGPPYEQYF. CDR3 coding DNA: TGTGCCAGTGGACAGGGCCCCCCCTACGAGCAGTACTTC.

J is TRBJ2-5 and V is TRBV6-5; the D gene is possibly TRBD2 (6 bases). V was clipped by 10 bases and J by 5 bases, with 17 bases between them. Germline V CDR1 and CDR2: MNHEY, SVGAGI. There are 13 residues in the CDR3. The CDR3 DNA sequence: TGTGCCACCTCAAGGGGACTGAGGGAGACCCAGTACTTC. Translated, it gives CATSRGLRETQYF.